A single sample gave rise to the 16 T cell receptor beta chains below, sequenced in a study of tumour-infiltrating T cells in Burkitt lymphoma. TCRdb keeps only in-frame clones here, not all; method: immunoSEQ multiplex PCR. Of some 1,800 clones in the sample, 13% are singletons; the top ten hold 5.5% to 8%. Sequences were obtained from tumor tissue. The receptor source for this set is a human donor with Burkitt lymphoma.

This chain's CDR3 is CSVRDYGYTF. CDR3 in DNA: TGCAGCGTTAGGGACTATGGCTACACCTTC. J is TRBJ1-2 and V is TRBV29-1; D is undetermined. The CDR3 consists of 10 residues. CDR1 and CDR2 from the germline V gene are SQVTM and ANQGSEA. V was clipped by 5 bases and J by 3 bases, with 4 bases between them.

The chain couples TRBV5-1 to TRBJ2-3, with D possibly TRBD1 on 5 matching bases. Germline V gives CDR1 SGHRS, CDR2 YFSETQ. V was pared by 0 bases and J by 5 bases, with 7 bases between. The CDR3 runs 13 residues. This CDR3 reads CASSLAGQDTQYF. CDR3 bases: TGCGCCAGCAGCTTGGCAGGGCAAGATACGCAGTATTTT.

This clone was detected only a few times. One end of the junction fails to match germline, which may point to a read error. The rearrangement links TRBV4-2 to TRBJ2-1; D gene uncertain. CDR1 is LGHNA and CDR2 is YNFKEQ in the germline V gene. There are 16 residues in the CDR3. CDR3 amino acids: CASSQVASTSYNEQFF. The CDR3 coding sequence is TGTGCCAGCAGCCAAGTGGCTTCCACCTCCTATAATGAGCAGTTCTTC.

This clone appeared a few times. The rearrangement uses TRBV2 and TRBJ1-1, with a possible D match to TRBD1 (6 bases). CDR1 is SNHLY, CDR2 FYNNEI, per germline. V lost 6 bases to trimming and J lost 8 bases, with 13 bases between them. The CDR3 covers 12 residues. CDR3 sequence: CASRAPGTEAFF. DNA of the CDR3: TGTGCCAGCAGAGCGCCCGGGACAGAAGCTTTCTTT.

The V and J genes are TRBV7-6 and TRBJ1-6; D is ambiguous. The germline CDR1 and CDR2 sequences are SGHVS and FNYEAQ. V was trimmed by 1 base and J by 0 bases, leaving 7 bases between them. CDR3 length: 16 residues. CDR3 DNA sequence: TGTGCCAGCAGCTTAGGTGGGCTCTCCTATAATTCACCCCTCCACTTT. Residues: CASSLGGLSYNSPLHF.

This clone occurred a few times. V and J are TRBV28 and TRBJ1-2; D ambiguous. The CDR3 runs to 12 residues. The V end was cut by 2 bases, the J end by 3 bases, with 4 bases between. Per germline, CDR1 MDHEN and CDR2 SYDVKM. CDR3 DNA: TGTGCCAGCAGTTTAGGCGACTATGGCTACACCTTC. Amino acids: CASSLGDYGYTF.

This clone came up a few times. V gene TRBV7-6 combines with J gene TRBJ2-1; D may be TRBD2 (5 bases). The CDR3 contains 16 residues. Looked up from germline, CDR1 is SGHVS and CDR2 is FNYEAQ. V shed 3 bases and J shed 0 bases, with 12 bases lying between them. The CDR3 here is CASSFLTGDSYNEQFF. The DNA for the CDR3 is TGTGCCAGCAGCTTTTTGACCGGGGACTCCTACAATGAGCAGTTCTTC.

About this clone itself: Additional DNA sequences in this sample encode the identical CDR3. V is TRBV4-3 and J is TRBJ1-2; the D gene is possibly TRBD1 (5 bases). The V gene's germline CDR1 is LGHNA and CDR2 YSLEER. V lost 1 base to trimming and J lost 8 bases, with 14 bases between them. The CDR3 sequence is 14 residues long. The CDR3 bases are TGCGCCAGCAGCCAAGTGGGGGAAGGATGGGGCTACACCTTC. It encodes CASSQVGEGWGYTF.

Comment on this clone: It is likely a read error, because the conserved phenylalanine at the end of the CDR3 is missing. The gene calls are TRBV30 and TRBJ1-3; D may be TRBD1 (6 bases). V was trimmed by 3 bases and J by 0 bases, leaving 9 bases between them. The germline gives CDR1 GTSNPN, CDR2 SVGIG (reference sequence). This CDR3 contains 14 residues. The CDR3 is CAWRDSYSGNTIYV. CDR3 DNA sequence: TGTGCCTGGAGGGACAGCTACTCTGGAAACACCATATATGTT.

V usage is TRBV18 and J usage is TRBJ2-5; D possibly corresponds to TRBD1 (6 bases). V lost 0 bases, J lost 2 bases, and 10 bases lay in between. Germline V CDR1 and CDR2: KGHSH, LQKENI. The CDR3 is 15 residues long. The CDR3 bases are TGTGCCAGCTCACCACCTACTGGACAGCAAGAGACCCAGTACTTC. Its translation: CASSPPTGQQETQYF.

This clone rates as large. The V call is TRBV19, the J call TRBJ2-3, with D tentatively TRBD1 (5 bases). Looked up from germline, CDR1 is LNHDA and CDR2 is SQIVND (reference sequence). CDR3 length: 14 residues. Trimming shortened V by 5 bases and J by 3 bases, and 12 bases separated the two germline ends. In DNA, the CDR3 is TGTGCCAGTAGTCCTGCAGGGTTTACAGATACGCAGTATTTT. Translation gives CASSPAGFTDTQYF.

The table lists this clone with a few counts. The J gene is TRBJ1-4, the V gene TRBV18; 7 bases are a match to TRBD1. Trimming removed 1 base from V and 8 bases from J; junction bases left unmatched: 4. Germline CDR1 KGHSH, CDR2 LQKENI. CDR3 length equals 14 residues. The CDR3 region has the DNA TGTGCCAGCTCACCACAGGGGGCGAAGGAAAAACTGTTTTTT. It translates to CASSPQGAKEKLFF.

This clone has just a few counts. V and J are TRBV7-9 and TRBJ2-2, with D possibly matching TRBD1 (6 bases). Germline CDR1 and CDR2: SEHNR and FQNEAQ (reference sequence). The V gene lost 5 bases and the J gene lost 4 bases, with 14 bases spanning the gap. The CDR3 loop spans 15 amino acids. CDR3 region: CASSPYDRFTGELFF. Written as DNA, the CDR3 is TGTGCCAGCAGCCCCTATGACAGGTTCACCGGGGAGCTGTTTTTT.

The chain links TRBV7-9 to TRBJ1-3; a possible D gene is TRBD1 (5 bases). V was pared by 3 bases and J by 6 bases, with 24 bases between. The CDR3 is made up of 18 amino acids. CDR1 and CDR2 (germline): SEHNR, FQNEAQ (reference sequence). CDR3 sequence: CASSLTTRGWGKENTIYF. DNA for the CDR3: TGTGCCAGCAGCTTGACCACGAGGGGATGGGGAAAGGAAAACACCATATATTTT.

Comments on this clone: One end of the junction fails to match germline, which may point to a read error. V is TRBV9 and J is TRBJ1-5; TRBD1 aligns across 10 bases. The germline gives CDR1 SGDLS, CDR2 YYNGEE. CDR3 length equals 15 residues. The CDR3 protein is CASSPGQGPNQPQHF. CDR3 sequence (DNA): TGTGCCAGCAGCCCGGGACAGGGGCCCAATCAACCCCAGCATTTT.

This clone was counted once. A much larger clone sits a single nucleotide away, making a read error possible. CDR3 in amino acids: CASSQSSLARGLVNTYNEQFF. As DNA, the CDR3 is TGTGCCAGCAGCCAATCATCACTAGCGAGGGGGCTTGTTAACACCTACAATGAGCAGTTCTTC. V gene TRBV4-2 combines with J gene TRBJ2-1, with D perhaps being TRBD1 or TRBD2 (7 bases each). The CDR3 contains 21 residues. V lost 2 bases, J lost 2 bases, and 28 bases lay in between. CDR1 and CDR2 from the germline V gene are LGHNA and YNFKEQ.